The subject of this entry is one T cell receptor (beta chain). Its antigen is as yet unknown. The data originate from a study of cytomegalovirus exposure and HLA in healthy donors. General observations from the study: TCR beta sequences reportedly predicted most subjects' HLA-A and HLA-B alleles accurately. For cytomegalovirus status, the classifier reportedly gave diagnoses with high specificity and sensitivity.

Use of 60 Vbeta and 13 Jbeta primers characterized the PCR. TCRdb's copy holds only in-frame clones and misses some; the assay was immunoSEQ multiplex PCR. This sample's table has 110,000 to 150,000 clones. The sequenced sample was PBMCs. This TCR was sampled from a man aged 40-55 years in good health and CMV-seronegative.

The CDR3 here is CASSSYREGSNEQYF. The CDR3, as DNA: TGTGCCAGCAGCTCCTACAGGGAGGGGTCTAACGAGCAGTACTTC. J is TRBJ2-7 and V is TRBV11-2; TRBD2 is a possible D gene (7 bases). With 4 bases removed from V and 5 bases from J, the gap between germline ends came to 18 bases. Germline V gives CDR1 SGHAT, CDR2 FQNNGV. The CDR3 has 15 residues.